This T cell receptor (beta chain) was retrieved from a study of glioma-infiltrating T cells after dendritic cell vaccination. Whole-study context: Monocyte-derived dendritic cells, cultured 6 to 8 days with IL-4 and GM-CSF, were pulsed with autologous tumor lysate. Dendritic cell vaccine was injected intradermally three times, biweekly.

General study points: Higher pretreatment TIL content predicted longer progression-free time and survival.

This table comes from immunoSEQ multiplex PCR, and its TCRdb copy is limited to in-frame clones, with some not included. The sample carries around 89,000 clones, 85% to 90% recorded once. A remark on this clone: The antigen is unknown.

Trimming at V came to 5 bases and at J to 5 bases, leaving 5 bases not matched to a gene. The CDR3 is 13 residues long. Germline V gives CDR1 SGHTA, CDR2 FQGTGA. Material: blood, obtained before dendritic cell vaccination. The chain links TRBV7-3 to TRBJ2-7, with TRBD2 matching 8 bases. This clonotype was obtained from a human donor with glioblastoma. DNA of the CDR3: TGTGCCAGCAGCAGGACTAGCTTAAACGAGCAGTACTTC. Its translation: CASSRTSLNEQYF.